This TCR beta chain was obtained from a study of T cell responses to AZD1222 COVID-19 vaccine. Notes on the study in general: Only a handful of AZD1222 recipients, about six in all, had baseline seropositivity. A mostly white British donor set with more females was recruited, and clonal diversity was possibly underestimated.

Germline lookup yields CDR1 ENHRY and CDR2 SYGVKD. The CDR3 spans 14 residues. Trimming took off 2 bases at V and 8 bases at J, with 13 bases between the two ends. For this clone: What it binds is unknown.

The assay was immunoSEQ multiplex PCR, and TCRdb's table has in-frame clones only and misses some. The sample comprises under 25,000 clones, 84% of which are singletons, and roughly a sixth rests with the top ten. The receptor was derived from an adult who received the AZD1222 COVID-19 vaccine. This chain connects TRBV10-3 to TRBJ2-1; no clear D gene. This specimen consisted of peripheral blood, obtained 28 days after the second AZD1222 dose. This chain's CDR3 is CAISEGRPGDEQFF. CDR3 coding DNA: TGTGCCATCAGTGAGGGCCGGCCGGGCGATGAGCAGTTCTTC.